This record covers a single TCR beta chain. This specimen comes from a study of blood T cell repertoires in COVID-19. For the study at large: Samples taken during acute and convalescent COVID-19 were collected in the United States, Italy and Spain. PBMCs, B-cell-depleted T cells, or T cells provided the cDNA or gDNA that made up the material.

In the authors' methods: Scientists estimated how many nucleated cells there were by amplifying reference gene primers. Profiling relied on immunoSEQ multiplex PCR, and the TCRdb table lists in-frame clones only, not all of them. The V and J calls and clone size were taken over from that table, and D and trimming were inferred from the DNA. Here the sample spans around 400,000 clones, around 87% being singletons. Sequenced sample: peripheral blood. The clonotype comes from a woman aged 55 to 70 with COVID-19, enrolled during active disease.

The CDR3 coding sequence is TGTGCCAGCAGTTGGACAGACTCTGGAAACACCATATATTTT. Protein product: CASSWTDSGNTIYF. The chain recombines TRBV2 with TRBJ1-3, with D tentatively TRBD1 (6 bases). This CDR3 has 14 residues. CDR1 and CDR2 from the germline V gene are SNHLY and FYNNEI. Trimming took 5 bases from V and 0 from J, leaving 8 bases between them. Drawing the rest from reference TRBV2 and TRBJ1-3, the complete variable domain is EPEVTQTPSHQVTQMGQEVILRCVPISNHLYFYWYRQILGQKVEFLVSFYNNEISEKSEIFDDQFSVERPDGSNFTLKIRSTKLEDSAMYFCASSWTDSGNTIYFGEGSWLTVV.